Shown below are 29 T cell receptor beta chains from a single sample sequenced in a study of T cell responses to AZD1222 COVID-19 vaccine. Repertoires were generated with immunoSEQ multiplex PCR, while TCRdb's copy carries only in-frame clones and drops some. The sample includes about 160,000 clones, more than 85% of them seen just once. Sequencing used peripheral blood, obtained 28 days after the second AZD1222 dose. Receptor source: an adult who received the AZD1222 COVID-19 vaccine.

The chain combines TRBV2 with TRBJ2-1, with a possible D match to TRBD1 (5 bases). Germline V gene lookup returns CDR1 SNHLY and CDR2 FYNNEI. This CDR3 has 11 amino acids. The V end lost 2 bases, the J end lost 14 bases, and 10 bases lay between the germline ends. CDR3 nucleotide sequence: TGTGCCAGCAGTGAATACAGGACGGAGTTCTTC. It codes for CASSEYRTEFF.

This clone showed up just once. The chain carries TRBV7-9 and TRBJ1-4; D is perhaps TRBD1 (5 bases). CDR1 is SEHNR and CDR2 is FQNEAQ in the germline V gene (reference sequence). Trimming removed 6 bases from V and 8 bases from J, with 16 bases in between. The CDR3 has 14 residues. The CDR3 here is CASRPGIKGEKLFF. As DNA, the CDR3 is TGTGCCAGCAGACCCGGGATCAAGGGGGAAAAACTGTTTTTT.

This chain uses TRBV18 with TRBJ1-5, with TRBD1 matching over 9 bases. This CDR3 is built from 14 residues. Trimming took 3 bases from V and 7 from J; bases not matched to a gene: 4. Germline CDR1 KGHSH, CDR2 LQKENI. The CDR3 bases are TGTGCCAGCTCACCCGGGACAGGGAAACAGCCCCAGCATTTT. As protein: CASSPGTGKQPQHF.

This clone occurred a few times. J is TRBJ1-5 and V is TRBV6-2 or TRBV6-3; 7 bases agree with TRBD1. Germline lookup yields CDR1 MNHEY and CDR2 SVGEGT. With 2 bases clipped from V and 2 bases from J, the junction kept 9 bases outside the gene matches. This CDR3 has 17 amino acids. In nucleotides, the CDR3 is TGTGCCAGCAGTTACCGCACCTACGGGACAGGCAATCAGCCCCAGCATTTT. Translating it yields CASSYRTYGTGNQPQHF.

This clone was picked up a small number of times. V usage is TRBV19 and J usage is TRBJ2-2; tentative D call: TRBD2 (6 bases). This CDR3 comprises 17 residues. V was clipped by 3 bases and J by 3 bases, with 17 bases between them. Germline CDR1 LNHDA, CDR2 SQIVND (reference sequence). The CDR3 coding sequence is TGTGCCAGTAGTATCGGACTTTCGAGGAGGGACACCGGGGAGCTGTTTTTT. Its protein product is CASSIGLSRRDTGELFF.

CDR3 sequence: CASSPRSPYEQYF. The CDR3 nucleotides are TGTGCCAGCTCACCCCGATCCCCCTACGAGCAGTACTTC. The chain is built from TRBV18 and TRBJ2-7; D gene unclear. Germline CDR1 reads KGHSH; CDR2 reads LQKENI. This CDR3 is built from 13 residues. Trimming shortened V by 3 bases and J by 2 bases, and 8 bases separated the two germline ends. Filled out from reference TRBV18 and TRBJ2-7, the complete variable domain reads NAGVMQNPRHLVRRRGQEARLRCSPMKGHSHVYWYRQLPEEGLKFMVYLQKENIIDESGMPKERFSAEFPKEGPSILRIQQVVRGDSAAYFCASSPRSPYEQYFGPGTRLTVT.

The gene calls are TRBV25-1 and TRBJ1-1; 9 bases are a match to TRBD1. This CDR3 is 18 amino acids long. Germline V gene sequence: CDR1 MGHDK, CDR2 SYGVNS. Germline trimming cut 2 bases from V and 1 base from J; bases unmatched to any gene: 11. The CDR3 bases are TGTGCCAGCAGTGAACATGCCGGGACAGGGAGCACGAACACTGAAGCTTTCTTT. Protein: CASSEHAGTGSTNTEAFF.

The chain combines TRBV5-4 with TRBJ1-1; TRBD1 is a possible D gene (6 bases). Germline CDR1 SGHNT, CDR2 YYREEE (reference sequence). This CDR3 has 15 amino acids. The ends were cut back, 0 bases at V and 1 base at J, with 10 bases in the middle. Here the CDR3 reads CASSLVWGPNTEAFF. CDR3 bases: TGTGCCAGCAGCTTGGTCTGGGGGCCGAACACTGAAGCTTTCTTT.

This chain joins TRBV19 and TRBJ1-5; 7 bases are a match to TRBD1. V lost 3 bases and J lost 4; bases outside the gene matches: 9. This CDR3 contains 16 residues. CDR1 LNHDA and CDR2 SQIVND come from the germline V gene (reference sequence). CDR3 in amino acids: CASSILGGARNQPQHF. CDR3 nucleotide sequence: TGTGCCAGTAGTATTTTAGGGGGCGCTCGGAATCAGCCCCAGCATTTT.

This clone was found a few times. V is TRBV6-5 and J is TRBJ1-2; D is unclear. The germline gives CDR1 MNHEY, CDR2 SVGAGI. This CDR3 is 14 amino acids long. V was pared by 7 bases and J by 7 bases, with 19 bases between. CDR3 sequence (DNA): TGTGCCAGCACTGGGGAGAGGGTGGGTCGTGGCTACACCTTC. Translating gives CASTGERVGRGYTF.

The chain has TRBV3-1 (or the pseudogene TRBV3-2) and TRBJ1-1; D is undetermined. The V and J ends lost 0 bases and 5 bases respectively, with 7 bases between them. This CDR3 contains 13 residues. The V gene's germline CDR1 is LGHDT and CDR2 YNNKEL (reference sequence). The CDR3 here is CASSQEGYTEAFF. DNA of the CDR3: TGTGCCAGCAGCCAAGAAGGGTATACTGAAGCTTTCTTT.

This chain links TRBV7-2 with TRBJ2-7, with TRBD2 matching over 7 bases. This CDR3 contains 13 residues. J lost 4 bases, V lost 3 bases, and 3 bases had no gene match. The germline CDR1 and CDR2 sequences are SGHTA and FQGNSA. CDR3 loop: CASSFWREYEQYF. CDR3 coding DNA: TGTGCCAGCAGCTTCTGGCGGGAGTACGAGCAGTACTTC.

The chain is built from TRBV6-1 and TRBJ1-2; TRBD1 is a possible D gene (6 bases). This CDR3 comprises 14 residues. Germline-derived CDR1 and CDR2 are MNHNS and SASEGT. V lost 6 bases to trimming and J lost 5 bases, with 16 bases between them. CDR3 sequence (DNA): TGTGCCAGCAGAGCGGACAGCCGGCCGTATGGCTACACCTTC. Its translation is CASRADSRPYGYTF.

The rearrangement links TRBV5-5 to TRBJ2-3; possibly TRBD1 for D (6 bases). V was clipped by 4 bases and J by 2 bases, with 17 bases between them. The germline V gene has CDR1 SGHKS and CDR2 YYEKEE (reference sequence). CDR3 length equals 16 residues. The CDR3 nucleotides are TGTGCCAGCAGCGGATCGCAACAGGGTCCCACAGATACGCAGTATTTT. The encoded protein is CASSGSQQGPTDTQYF.

The chain combines TRBV28 with TRBJ2-7, with D possibly being TRBD2 (6 bases). The germline CDR1 and CDR2 sequences are MDHEN and SYDVKM. This CDR3 is built from 14 residues. Trimming stripped 2 bases from V and 2 bases from J, with 10 bases between. CDR3 bases: TGTGCCAGCAGTTTAACGGGAGTGGCCTACGAGCAGTACTTC. Its translation: CASSLTGVAYEQYF.

The V call is TRBV10-3, the J call TRBJ2-7; 7 positions match TRBD1. Germline CDR1 is ENHRY and CDR2 is SYGVKD. The V and J ends lost 8 bases and 3 bases, in that order; junction bases with no gene match: 10. CDR3 length equals 14 residues. The CDR3 DNA is TGTGCCATCGGAGAAGGGGGCATGAGCTACGAGCAGTACTTC. It codes for CAIGEGGMSYEQYF.

J is TRBJ2-5 and V is TRBV11-2, with D perhaps being TRBD1 or TRBD2 (6 bases each). The CDR3 is 13 amino acids. Germline V lookup: CDR1 SGHAT, CDR2 FQNNGV. Trimming cost V 5 bases and J 2 bases, with 9 bases left between them. The CDR3 bases are TGTGCCAGCAGCAGGGGGACTCAAGAGACCCAGTACTTC. Protein sequence: CASSRGTQETQYF.

This sequence joins TRBV4-3 and TRBJ2-2; TRBD1 aligns across 9 bases. Per germline, CDR1 LGHNA and CDR2 YSLEER. This CDR3 region has 17 residues. The ends lost 4 bases at V and 6 bases at J; junction bases unmatched: 12. CDR3 protein: CASSRGLPGQGAGELFF. In DNA form, the CDR3 reads TGCGCCAGCAGCCGGGGGCTTCCGGGACAGGGAGCCGGGGAGCTGTTTTTT.

The table lists this clone with a few counts. The genes are TRBV2 and TRBJ2-3; no clear D. This CDR3 region has 15 residues. The V and J ends lost 5 bases and 4 bases respectively, with 16 bases between them. Per the germline V gene, CDR1 is SNHLY and CDR2 is FYNNEI. The CDR3 protein is CASSTALGLADTQYF. CDR3 nucleotide sequence: TGTGCCAGCAGTACCGCCTTGGGTCTGGCAGATACGCAGTATTTT.

The gene calls are TRBV7-2 and TRBJ1-1; a possible D gene is TRBD1 (6 bases). CDR1 is SGHTA and CDR2 is FQGNSA in the germline V gene. V dropped 2 bases and J dropped 0 bases, with 10 bases sitting between them. The CDR3 sequence is 15 residues long. The CDR3 bases are TGTGCCAGCAGCTTACTCGGGGGCCTGAACACTGAAGCTTTCTTT. This translates into CASSLLGGLNTEAFF.

The chain employs TRBV28 and TRBJ1-2; unclear D gene. In germline, CDR1 is MDHEN, CDR2 SYDVKM. This CDR3 has 16 residues. Trimming removed 2 bases from V and 0 bases from J, with 13 bases in between. This CDR3 reads CASSLSPSTPNYGYTF. CDR3 in DNA: TGTGCCAGCAGTTTAAGCCCCTCAACTCCTAACTATGGCTACACCTTC.

This chain links TRBV5-1 with TRBJ1-1, with D unclear. V lost 0 bases and J lost 0, with 6 bases in between. The CDR3 has 14 amino acids. Per germline, CDR1 SGHRS and CDR2 YFSETQ. The CDR3 protein is CASSLVAVNTEAFF. CDR3 sequence (DNA): TGCGCCAGCAGCTTGGTGGCGGTGAACACTGAAGCTTTCTTT.

The gene calls are TRBV12-5 and TRBJ2-1, with TRBD2 matching over 13 bases. Germline V gene sequence: CDR1 LGHNT, CDR2 FRNRAP. With 5 bases clipped from V and 6 bases from J, the junction kept 1 base outside the gene matches. The CDR3 has 14 amino acids. Here the CDR3 reads CASGRTSGSNEQFF. The CDR3 coding sequence is TGTGCTAGTGGTAGGACTAGCGGGAGCAATGAGCAGTTCTTC.

The chain links TRBV28 to TRBJ1-1; D is uncertain. Germline CDR1 reads MDHEN; CDR2 reads SYDVKM. This CDR3 has 13 amino acids. Trimming pared 6 bases from V and 3 bases from J, leaving 11 bases between. CDR3 loop: CASRYSEDTEAFF. As DNA, the CDR3 is TGTGCCAGCAGGTACAGTGAGGACACTGAAGCTTTCTTT.

The chain couples TRBV30 to TRBJ1-1; D call uncertain. Between the trimmed V and J ends, which lost 1 base and 3 bases, there was a span of 6 bases. Germline V gene data show CDR1 as GTSNPN and CDR2 as SVGIG (reference sequence). The CDR3 totals 12 residues. CDR3 in DNA: TGTGCCTGGAGTGAGGTGGACACTGAAGCTTTCTTT. Translated, it gives CAWSEVDTEAFF. The variable domain in full, with the rest retrieved from reference TRBV30 and TRBJ1-1, is SQTIHQWPATLVQPVGSPLSLECTVEGTSNPNLYWYRQAAGRGLQLLFYSVGIGQISSEVPQNLSASRPQDRQFILSSKKLLLSDSGFYLCAWSEVDTEAFFGQGTRLTVV.

This CDR3 is CASEVGKSHNEQFF. The CDR3 nucleotides read TGTGCCAGCGAGGTAGGGAAATCCCACAATGAGCAGTTCTTC. This sequence joins TRBV11-2 and TRBJ2-1; D remains ambiguous. There are 14 residues in the CDR3. The germline CDR1 and CDR2 sequences are SGHAT and FQNNGV. The ends were cut back, 8 bases at V and 5 bases at J, with 16 bases in the middle.

The V gene is TRBV2, the J gene TRBJ2-2; 8 bases line up with TRBD1. Germline assignment: CDR1 SNHLY and CDR2 FYNNEI. V lost 5 bases to trimming and J lost 6 bases; unmatched junction nucleotides: 8. The CDR3 sequence is 15 residues long. The CDR3 is CASSKTGERAGELFF. CDR3 bases: TGTGCCAGCAGTAAGACAGGGGAAAGGGCCGGGGAGCTGTTTTTT. The complete variable domain, with remaining parts taken from reference TRBV2 and TRBJ2-2, reads EPEVTQTPSHQVTQMGQEVILRCVPISNHLYFYWYRQILGQKVEFLVSFYNNEISEKSEIFDDQFSVERPDGSNFTLKIRSTKLEDSAMYFCASSKTGERAGELFFGEGSRLTVL.

This rearrangement joins TRBV5-4 to TRBJ1-5, with D maybe TRBD1 (5 bases). Per the germline V gene, CDR1 is SGHNT and CDR2 is YYREEE (reference sequence). With 2 bases removed from V and 4 bases from J, the gap between germline ends came to 7 bases. CDR3 length equals 13 residues. The CDR3 loop is CASSLGVNQPQHF. The CDR3 nucleotides read TGTGCCAGCAGCTTAGGGGTTAATCAGCCCCAGCATTTT. The full variable domain, in which reference TRBV5-4 and TRBJ1-5 provide the parts outside the CDR3, is ETGVTQSPTHLIKTRGQQVTLRCSSQSGHNTVSWYQQALGQGPQFIFQYYREEENGRGNFPPRFSGLQFPNYSSELNVNALELDDSALYLCASSLGVNQPQHFGDGTRLSIL.

The V and J genes are TRBV4-1 and TRBJ2-4; 8 bases line up with TRBD2. This CDR3 is built from 15 residues. V was pared by 4 bases and J by 4 bases, with 6 bases of the junction left unmatched. Germline V gene data show CDR1 as MGHRA and CDR2 as YSYEKL. As DNA, the CDR3 is TGCGCCAGCAGCCTAGGGCAGCGGGAGAAAAACATTCAGTACTTC. Protein sequence: CASSLGQREKNIQYF.